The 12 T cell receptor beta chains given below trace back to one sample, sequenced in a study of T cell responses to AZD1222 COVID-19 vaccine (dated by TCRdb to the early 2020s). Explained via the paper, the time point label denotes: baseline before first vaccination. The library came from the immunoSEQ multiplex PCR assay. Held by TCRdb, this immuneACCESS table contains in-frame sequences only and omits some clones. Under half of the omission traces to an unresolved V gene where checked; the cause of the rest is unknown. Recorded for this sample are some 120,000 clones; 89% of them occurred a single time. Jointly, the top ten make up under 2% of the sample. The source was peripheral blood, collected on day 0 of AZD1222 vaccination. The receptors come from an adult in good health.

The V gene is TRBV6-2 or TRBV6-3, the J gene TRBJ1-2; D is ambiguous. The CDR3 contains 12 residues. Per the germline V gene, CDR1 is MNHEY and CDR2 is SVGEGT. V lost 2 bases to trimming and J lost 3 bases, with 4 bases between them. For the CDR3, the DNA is TGTGCCAGCAGTTACGTGGACTATGGCTACACCTTC. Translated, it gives CASSYVDYGYTF.

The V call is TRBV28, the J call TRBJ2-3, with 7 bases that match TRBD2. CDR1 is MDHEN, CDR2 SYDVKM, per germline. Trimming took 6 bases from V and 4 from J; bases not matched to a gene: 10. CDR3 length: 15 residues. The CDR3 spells CASRLGMLAADTQYF. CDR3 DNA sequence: TGTGCCAGCAGGCTAGGTATGCTAGCGGCAGATACGCAGTATTTT.

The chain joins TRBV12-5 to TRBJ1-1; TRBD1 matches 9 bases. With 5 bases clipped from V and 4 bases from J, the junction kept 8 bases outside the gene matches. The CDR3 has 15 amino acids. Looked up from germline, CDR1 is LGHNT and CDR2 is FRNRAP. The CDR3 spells CASGPGQGIRTEAFF. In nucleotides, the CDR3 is TGTGCTAGTGGTCCTGGACAGGGGATACGCACTGAAGCTTTCTTT.

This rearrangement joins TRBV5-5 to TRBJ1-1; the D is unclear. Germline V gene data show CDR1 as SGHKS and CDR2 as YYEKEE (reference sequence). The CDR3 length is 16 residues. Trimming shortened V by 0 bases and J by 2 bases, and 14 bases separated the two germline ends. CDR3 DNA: TGTGCCAGCAGCTTGGCCTCGATCTCCACTAACACTGAAGCTTTCTTT. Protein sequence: CASSLASISTNTEAFF.

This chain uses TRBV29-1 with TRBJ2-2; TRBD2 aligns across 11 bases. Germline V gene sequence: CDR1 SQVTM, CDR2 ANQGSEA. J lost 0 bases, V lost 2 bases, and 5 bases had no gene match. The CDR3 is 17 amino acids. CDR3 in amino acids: CSVEWTSGFTNTGELFF. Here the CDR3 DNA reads TGCAGCGTTGAATGGACTAGCGGGTTTACGAACACCGGGGAGCTGTTTTTT.

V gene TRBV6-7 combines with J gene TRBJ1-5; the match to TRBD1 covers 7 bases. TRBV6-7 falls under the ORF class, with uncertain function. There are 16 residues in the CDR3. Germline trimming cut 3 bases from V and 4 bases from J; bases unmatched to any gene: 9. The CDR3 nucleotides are TGTGCCAGCAGTTATTCTATGACAGGGCGAAATCAGCCCCAGCATTTT. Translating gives CASSYSMTGRNQPQHF.

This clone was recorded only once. CDR3 DNA sequence: TGTGCCACGCGGGGAGGGAGGGTCTCCGGCGGGGAGCTGTTTTTT. Translating gives CATRGGRVSGGELFF. This sequence joins TRBV6-5 and TRBJ2-2; TRBD2 agrees at 7 bases. Germline CDR1 and CDR2: MNHEY and SVGAGI. The CDR3 is made up of 15 amino acids. V dropped 10 bases and J dropped 7; count of bases not matched to a gene: 15.

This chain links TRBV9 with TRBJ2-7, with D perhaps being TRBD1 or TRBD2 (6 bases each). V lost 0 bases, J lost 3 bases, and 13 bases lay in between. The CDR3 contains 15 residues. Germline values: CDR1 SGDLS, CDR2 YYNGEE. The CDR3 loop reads CASSVASGDFYEQYF. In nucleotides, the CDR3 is TGTGCCAGCAGCGTAGCGTCAGGGGACTTCTACGAGCAGTACTTC. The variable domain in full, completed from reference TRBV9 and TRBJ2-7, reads DSGVTQTPKHLITATGQRVTLRCSPRSGDLSVYWYQQSLDQGLQFLIQYYNGEERAKGNILERFSAQQFPDLHSELNLSSLELGDSALYFCASSVASGDFYEQYFGPGTRLTVT.

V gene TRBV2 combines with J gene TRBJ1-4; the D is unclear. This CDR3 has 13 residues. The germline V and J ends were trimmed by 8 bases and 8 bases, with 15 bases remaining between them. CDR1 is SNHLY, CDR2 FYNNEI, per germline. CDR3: CASDWLGGEKLFF. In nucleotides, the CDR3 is TGTGCCAGCGATTGGTTAGGCGGGGAAAAACTGTTTTTT.

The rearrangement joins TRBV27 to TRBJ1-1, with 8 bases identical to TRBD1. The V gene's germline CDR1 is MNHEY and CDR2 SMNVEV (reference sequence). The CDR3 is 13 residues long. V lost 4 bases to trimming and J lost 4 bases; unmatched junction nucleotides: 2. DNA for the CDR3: TGTGCCAGCAGTTGGACAGGGAGCACTGAAGCTTTCTTT. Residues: CASSWTGSTEAFF.

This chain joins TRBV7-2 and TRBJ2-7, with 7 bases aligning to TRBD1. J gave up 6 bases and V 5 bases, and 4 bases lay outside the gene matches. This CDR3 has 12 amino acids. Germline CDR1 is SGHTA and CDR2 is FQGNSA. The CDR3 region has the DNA TGTGCCAGCAGCCTGACAGGGTCCGAGCAGTACTTC. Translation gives CASSLTGSEQYF.

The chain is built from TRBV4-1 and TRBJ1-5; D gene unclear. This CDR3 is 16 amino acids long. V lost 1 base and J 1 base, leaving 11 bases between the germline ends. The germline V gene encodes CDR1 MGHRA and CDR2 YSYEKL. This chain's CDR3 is CASSQGLYGSNQPQHF. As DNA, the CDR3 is TGCGCCAGCAGCCAAGGATTGTACGGGAGCAATCAGCCCCAGCATTTT.